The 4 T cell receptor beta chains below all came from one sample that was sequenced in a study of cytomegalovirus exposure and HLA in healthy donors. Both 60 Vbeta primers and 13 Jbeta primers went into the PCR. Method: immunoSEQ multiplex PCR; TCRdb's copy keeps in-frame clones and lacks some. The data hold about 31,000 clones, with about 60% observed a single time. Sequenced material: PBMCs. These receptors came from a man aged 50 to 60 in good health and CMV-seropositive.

CDR3 in DNA: TGCAGCGTTGAAAATCGACTAGCCCGAGAGACCCAGTACTTC. Protein sequence: CSVENRLARETQYF. The chain joins TRBV29-1 to TRBJ2-5; 7 positions match TRBD2. The J segment lost 4 bases and the V segment lost 2 bases, leaving 7 bases of the junction unmatched. The germline gives CDR1 SQVTM, CDR2 ANQGSEA. The CDR3 runs to 14 residues.

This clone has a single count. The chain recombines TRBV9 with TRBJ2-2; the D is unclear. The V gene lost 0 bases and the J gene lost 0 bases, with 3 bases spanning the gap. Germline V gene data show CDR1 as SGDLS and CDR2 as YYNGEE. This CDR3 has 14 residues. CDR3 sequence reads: CASSVDTNTGELFF. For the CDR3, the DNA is TGTGCCAGCAGCGTAGATACGAACACCGGGGAGCTGTTTTTT.

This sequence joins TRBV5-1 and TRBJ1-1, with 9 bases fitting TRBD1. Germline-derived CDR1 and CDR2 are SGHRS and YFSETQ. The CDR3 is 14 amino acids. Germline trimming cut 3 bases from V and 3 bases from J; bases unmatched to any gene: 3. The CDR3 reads CASSYRQGDTEAFF. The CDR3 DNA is TGCGCCAGCAGCTACCGACAGGGGGACACTGAAGCTTTCTTT.

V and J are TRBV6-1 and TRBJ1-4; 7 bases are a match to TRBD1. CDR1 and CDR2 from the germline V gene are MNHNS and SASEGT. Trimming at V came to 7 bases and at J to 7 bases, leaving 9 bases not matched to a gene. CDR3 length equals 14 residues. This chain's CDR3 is CASTSTGSSEKLFF. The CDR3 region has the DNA TGTGCCAGCACCTCGACAGGGAGTAGTGAAAAACTGTTTTTT.